Shown below are 26 T cell receptor beta chains from a single sample sequenced in a study of T cell responses to AZD1222 COVID-19 vaccine. Clones were read by immunoSEQ multiplex PCR, and TCRdb kept only the in-frame ones, dropping some. The sample carries more than 140,000 clones, about 87% recorded once. Sequenced material: peripheral blood, taken on day 0 of MenACWY control vaccination. Every receptor here comes from an adult in good health.

In nucleotides, the CDR3 is TGTGCCAGTAGTATTACTAGCGGGAGGGATAACGTCCTGACTTTC. It specifies CASSITSGRDNVLTF. The chain is built from TRBV19 and TRBJ2-6; 13 bases map to TRBD2. The CDR3 runs to 15 residues. V trimming: 3 bases; J trimming: 10 bases; junction bases outside the gene matches: 3. Germline assignment: CDR1 LNHDA and CDR2 SQIVND (reference sequence).

The chain has TRBV7-9 and TRBJ1-3, with D hard to call. CDR3 length: 16 amino acids. Trimming shortened V by 1 base and J by 4 bases, and 14 bases separated the two germline ends. Germline CDR1 reads SEHNR; CDR2 reads FQNEAQ (reference sequence). CDR3 sequence (DNA): TGTGCCAGCAGCTTAGTCGGATCTGAACCCGGAAACACCATATATTTT. It is translated as CASSLVGSEPGNTIYF.

This clone was observed a few times. This chain connects TRBV7-2 to TRBJ1-5; D unresolved. From germline, CDR1 is SGHTA and CDR2 FQGNSA. Trimming removed 3 bases from V and 5 bases from J, with 8 bases in between. This CDR3 region has 13 residues. CDR3: CASSFNHYQPQHF. The CDR3 DNA reads as TGTGCCAGCAGCTTCAATCACTATCAGCCCCAGCATTTT.

The V gene is TRBV21-1, the J gene TRBJ1-2. TRBV21-1 is shown as a pseudogene. The CDR3 consists of 14 residues. This CDR3 reads CASSKASEGYGYTF. CDR3 DNA: TGTGCCAGCAGCAAAGCGTCCGAGGGGTATGGCTACACCTTC.

The gene calls are TRBV7-3 and TRBJ2-5; TRBD1 agrees at 7 bases. Germline V CDR1 and CDR2: SGHTA, FQGTGA. The V segment lost 5 bases and the J segment 3 bases; nucleotides outside the gene matches: 18. This CDR3 spans 18 amino acids. The CDR3 spells CASSPNRDSQDTKETQYF. The CDR3 DNA reads TGTGCCAGCAGCCCGAACCGGGACAGTCAAGATACCAAAGAGACCCAGTACTTC.

The gene calls are TRBV7-9 and TRBJ1-5; TRBD1 matches 10 bases. Germline CDR1 reads SEHNR; CDR2 reads FQNEAQ (reference sequence). CDR3 length: 15 residues. With 5 bases clipped from V and 4 bases from J, the junction kept 5 bases outside the gene matches. The CDR3 reads CASSIGTGENQPQHF. In DNA, the CDR3 is TGTGCCAGCAGCATCGGGACAGGGGAGAATCAGCCCCAGCATTTT. Supplemented by reference TRBV7-9 and TRBJ1-5, the full variable domain reads DTGVSQNPRHKITKRGQNVTFRCDPISEHNRLYWYRQTLGQGPEFLTYFQNEAQLEKSRLLSDRFSAERPKGSFSTLEIQRTEQGDSAMYLCASSIGTGENQPQHFGDGTRLSIL.

The CDR3 nucleotides read TGTGCCAGCAGTTACCTCGGTGACCCGGCGGTACTGTTTTTT. This gives the protein CASSYLGDPAVLFF. The chain combines TRBV6-5 with TRBJ1-4; D unresolved. Looked up from germline, CDR1 is MNHEY and CDR2 is SVGAGI. The CDR3 runs 14 residues. V was cut by 2 bases and J by 13 bases, with 17 bases left in between.

V gene TRBV2 combines with J gene TRBJ2-5; 14 bases match TRBD2. CDR3 length equals 17 residues. The V gene end was trimmed by 6 bases and the J gene end by 2 bases; junction bases not matched to a gene: 8. Germline V gene data show CDR1 as SNHLY and CDR2 as FYNNEI. The CDR3 region has the DNA TGTGCCAGCAGGCGGACTAGCGGGGGGCTACAGCAAGAGACCCAGTACTTC. Amino acids: CASRRTSGGLQQETQYF.

The chain has TRBV28 and TRBJ2-6; D uncertain. The V end was cut by 6 bases, the J end by 0 bases, with 12 bases between. The CDR3 totals 16 residues. Per germline, CDR1 MDHEN and CDR2 SYDVKM. For the CDR3, the DNA is TGTGCCAGCAGGCCCATCGTCTCCTCTGGGGCCAACGTCCTGACTTTC. Translated, it gives CASRPIVSSGANVLTF.

The chain links TRBV19 to TRBJ2-7; maybe TRBD1 (7 bases). Trimming left V 6 bases short and J 2 bases short, with 14 bases between. CDR1 LNHDA and CDR2 SQIVND come from the germline V gene (reference sequence). This CDR3 is 14 amino acids long. CDR3 coding DNA: TGTGCCAGTAGGCGGGCAGGGGGGACCTACGAGCAGTACTTC. This translates into CASRRAGGTYEQYF.

The chain links TRBV5-1 to TRBJ1-4; D is uncertain. The CDR3 sequence is 17 residues long. CDR1 and CDR2 from the germline V gene are SGHRS and YFSETQ. Trimming stripped 0 bases from V and 0 bases from J, with 12 bases between. The CDR3 reads CASSLVPPSATNEKLFF. CDR3 coding DNA: TGCGCCAGCAGCTTGGTTCCCCCCAGTGCAACTAATGAAAAACTGTTTTTT.

This clone appeared once. V usage is TRBV19 and J usage is TRBJ2-3, with 7 positions matching TRBD2. V lost 4 bases, J lost 2 bases, and 3 bases stayed unmatched. Germline V CDR1 and CDR2: LNHDA, SQIVND (reference sequence). CDR3 length equals 14 residues. This chain's CDR3 is CASSTSGATDTQYF. For the CDR3, the DNA is TGTGCCAGTAGTACAAGCGGGGCCACAGATACGCAGTATTTT.

V is TRBV5-1 and J is TRBJ1-2; 10 bases are a match to TRBD1. Germline CDR1 reads SGHRS; CDR2 reads YFSETQ. The CDR3 contains 18 residues. V lost 0 bases, J lost 3 bases, and 11 bases stayed unmatched. The CDR3 here is CASSLAIGGTGADYGYTF. Here the CDR3 DNA reads TGCGCCAGCAGCTTGGCTATTGGGGGGACAGGGGCCGACTATGGCTACACCTTC.

This clone was recorded only once. The J gene is TRBJ2-3, the V gene TRBV5-1, with a tentative D call TRBD2 (6 bases). CDR3 length: 16 residues. Germline-derived CDR1 and CDR2 are SGHRS and YFSETQ. V lost 5 bases and J lost 4, with 20 bases in between. CDR3 protein: CASSYGFLGGSDTQYF. DNA for the CDR3: TGCGCCAGCAGTTACGGCTTTCTCGGGGGTTCAGATACGCAGTATTTT.

This rearrangement joins TRBV29-1 to TRBJ2-2, with D possibly being TRBD1 or TRBD2 (5 bases each). The CDR3 is 13 residues long. The V end was cut by 7 bases, the J end by 2 bases, with 11 bases between. Germline-derived CDR1 and CDR2 are SQVTM and ANQGSEA. CDR3 sequence: CSAGTDNTGELFF. The CDR3 nucleotides are TGCAGCGCCGGGACGGACAACACCGGGGAGCTGTTTTTT.

The chain couples TRBV27 to TRBJ2-7; 7 bases fit TRBD1. J lost 3 bases, V lost 2 bases, and 1 base had no gene match. The CDR3 runs 13 residues. From germline, CDR1 is MNHEY and CDR2 SMNVEV (reference sequence). In nucleotides, the CDR3 is TGTGCCAGCAGTTTACCAGGGGGCTACGAGCAGTACTTC. Translation gives CASSLPGGYEQYF.

This chain links TRBV10-3 with TRBJ1-1, with D tentatively TRBD1 (5 bases). V dropped 7 bases and J dropped 5 bases, with 14 bases sitting between them. Germline-derived CDR1 and CDR2 are ENHRY and SYGVKD. The CDR3 loop spans 13 amino acids. The CDR3 DNA sequence: TGTGCCATCAAGACCAGGGAGGGTACTGAAGCTTTCTTT. Protein sequence: CAIKTREGTEAFF.

The chain carries TRBV25-1 and TRBJ2-6; D is undetermined. This CDR3 spans 14 amino acids. The V gene's germline CDR1 is MGHDK and CDR2 SYGVNS. V lost 1 base to trimming and J lost 0 bases, with 1 base between them. This CDR3 reads CASSEFSGANVLTF. The CDR3 DNA sequence: TGTGCCAGCAGTGAATTCTCTGGGGCCAACGTCCTGACTTTC.

The V and J genes are TRBV30 and TRBJ1-3, with TRBD1 matching over 11 bases. The CDR3 consists of 15 residues. V dropped 0 bases and J dropped 7; count of bases not matched to a gene: 5. Germline CDR1 GTSNPN, CDR2 SVGIG (reference sequence). CDR3 region: CAWSVSGTGGNTIYF. CDR3 DNA: TGTGCCTGGAGTGTATCCGGGACAGGGGGTAACACCATATATTTT.

V is TRBV5-1 and J is TRBJ1-4; D is uncertain. The CDR3 extends over 15 amino acids. CDR1 and CDR2 (germline): SGHRS, YFSETQ. V shed 4 bases and J shed 7 bases, with 17 bases lying between them. As DNA, the CDR3 is TGCGCCAGCAGCCAACGACCAGCGTACGGTGAAAAACTGTTTTTT. It encodes CASSQRPAYGEKLFF.

The gene calls are TRBV6-2 or TRBV6-3 and TRBJ2-5; TRBD1 agrees at 11 bases. The junction had 7 bases not matched to a gene; V was cut back by 6 bases and J by 4 bases. CDR1 and CDR2 from the germline V gene are MNHEY and SVGEGT. CDR3 size: 15 residues. Here the CDR3 reads CASSPRGTGGETQYF. The CDR3 DNA is TGTGCCAGCAGCCCACGTGGGACAGGGGGAGAGACCCAGTACTTC.

This clone was seen at least ten times. The chain joins TRBV13 to TRBJ1-3; D gene unclear. Trimming removed 4 bases at V and 1 base at J, with 8 bases between. There are 14 residues in the CDR3. Germline lookup yields CDR1 PRHDT and CDR2 FYEKMQ (reference sequence). The CDR3 region is CASSSYRSGNTIYF. The CDR3 DNA reads TGTGCCAGCAGCTCATACAGATCTGGAAACACCATATATTTT.

In its sample, this clone was seen once. The CDR3 protein is CASSPSGHSYEQYF. The CDR3 DNA reads as TGTGCCAGCAGTCCCTCGGGACATTCCTACGAGCAGTACTTC. This chain joins TRBV9 and TRBJ2-7; D may be TRBD1 (6 bases). In germline, CDR1 is SGDLS, CDR2 YYNGEE. The V and J ends lost 5 bases and 1 base respectively, with 13 bases between them. There are 14 residues in the CDR3.

The chain has TRBV4-1 and TRBJ2-6; a possible D gene is TRBD1 (5 bases). The V and J ends lost 2 bases and 0 bases respectively, with 8 bases between them. The CDR3 runs 16 residues. Per germline, CDR1 MGHRA and CDR2 YSYEKL. Here the CDR3 DNA reads TGCGCCAGCAGCCAACCGACAGTCTCTGGGGCCAACGTCCTGACTTTC. Its translation: CASSQPTVSGANVLTF.

This chain uses TRBV19 with TRBJ1-4; TRBD1 matches at 7 bases. CDR1 and CDR2 (germline): LNHDA, SQIVND (reference sequence). With V trimmed by 3 bases and J by 6 bases, 4 bases remained unmatched. The length of the CDR3 is 14 residues. The chain's CDR3 is CASSMGGGDEKLFF. The DNA of the CDR3 is TGTGCCAGTAGTATGGGAGGGGGCGATGAAAAACTGTTTTTT.

V and J are TRBV5-5 and TRBJ2-2; D is ambiguous. The CDR3 loop spans 14 amino acids. Looked up from germline, CDR1 is SGHKS and CDR2 is YYEKEE (reference sequence). Trimming left V 2 bases short and J 1 base short, with 6 bases between. CDR3 in amino acids: CASSFSGNTGELFF. CDR3 in DNA: TGTGCCAGCAGCTTCTCGGGGAACACCGGGGAGCTGTTTTTT.